These 7 T cell receptor beta chains came from one sample sequenced in a study of T cells in pancreatic ductal adenocarcinoma (dated by TCRdb to about 2017). Receptors were amplified or captured by the immunoSEQ multiplex PCR assay. Drawn from immuneACCESS, this table holds only the in-frame rearrangements with V and J called that TCRdb kept. Clones are partly lost; checked studies trace under half to an unresolved V gene and leave the rest unexplained. The sample records some 10,000 clones, under 90% of which are singletons. Roughly 3% of the sample is in the top ten clones. Pancreatic ductal adenocarcinoma patients who had undergone surgery without neoadjuvant therapy were selected. The sequenced material came from PBMCs. The source is a human donor with pancreatic ductal adenocarcinoma.

This clone appeared a single time. The rearrangement joins TRBV7-3 to TRBJ2-3; 8 nucleotides line up with TRBD1. With V trimmed by 5 bases and J by 0 bases, 4 bases remained unmatched. Germline V lookup: CDR1 SGHTA, CDR2 FQGTGA. This CDR3 comprises 15 residues. CDR3: CASSPGTGSTDTQYF. Written as DNA, the CDR3 is TGTGCCAGCAGCCCAGGGACAGGCAGCACAGATACGCAGTATTTT.

The gene calls are TRBV5-1 and TRBJ1-5; 7 bases are a match to TRBD1. This CDR3 region has 15 residues. Looked up from germline, CDR1 is SGHRS and CDR2 is YFSETQ. Unmatched junction bases numbered 4, after V lost 0 bases and J lost 4 bases. DNA of the CDR3: TGCGCCAGCAGCTTGGGAGGGACAGAAAATCAGCCCCAGCATTTT. This sequence encodes CASSLGGTENQPQHF.

The chain has TRBV7-2 and TRBJ2-6, with 7 bases that match TRBD1. With 3 bases clipped from V and 0 bases from J, the junction kept 2 bases outside the gene matches. Germline V lookup: CDR1 SGHTA, CDR2 FQGNSA. This CDR3 has 16 amino acids. The CDR3 is CASSLTGFSGANVLTF. As DNA, the CDR3 is TGTGCCAGCAGCTTGACAGGGTTCTCTGGGGCCAACGTCCTGACTTTC.

V and J are TRBV27 and TRBJ2-7; 7 positions match TRBD1. J lost 3 bases, V lost 4 bases, and 6 bases had no gene match. CDR1 is MNHEY and CDR2 is SMNVEV in the germline V gene (reference sequence). There are 14 residues in the CDR3. CDR3 nucleotide sequence: TGTGCCAGCAGTTCCACAGGGGCGGGCTACGAGCAGTACTTC. Its translation is CASSSTGAGYEQYF.

The chain couples TRBV7-6 to TRBJ1-5; D ambiguous. The CDR3 runs 14 residues. Per germline, CDR1 SGHVS and CDR2 FNYEAQ. V was shortened by 3 bases and J by 0 bases, with 6 bases between the two germline ends. The CDR3 loop is CASSLGHSNQPQHF. DNA of the CDR3: TGTGCCAGCAGCTTGGGCCATAGCAATCAGCCCCAGCATTTT.

As to this clone: The junction departs from the called germline gene at one end, perhaps through a read error. This rearrangement joins TRBV7-8 to TRBJ1-5, with a possible D match to TRBD1 (5 bases). The CDR3 is 15 amino acids. Germline assignment: CDR1 SGHVS and CDR2 FQNEAQ. The CDR3 DNA reads as TGTGCCAGCAGCTTAGGGTGGCAGGGCAACCAGCCCCAGCATTTT. Protein sequence: CASSLGWQGNQPQHF.

The genes are TRBV15 and TRBJ1-3; no definite D call. The germline gives CDR1 LNHNV, CDR2 YYDKDF (reference sequence). CDR3 length: 14 residues. Trimming shortened V by 5 bases and J by 2 bases, and 10 bases separated the two germline ends. CDR3 DNA: TGTGCCACCAGCGCGCGGGTGCCTGGAAACACCATATATTTT. It codes for CATSARVPGNTIYF.